This is a list of T cell receptor beta chains from one sample in a study of OX40 agonist ivuxolimab in advanced cancers. Sequenced by immunoSEQ multiplex PCR; TCRdb stores in-frame clones only, minus some. In the table there are 40,000 or so clones, more than 85% of which are singletons. This specimen consisted of CD4+ or CD8+ T cells sorted from blood, obtained in a trial of the OX40 agonist ivuxolimab. All receptors derive from an adult with an advanced solid tumor such as melanoma, head and neck, liver or kidney cancer. Each CDR3 is given with its conserved first and last residue. The D gene is left open where the match is weak. Expanded clones get a size class; other rows say once, few or many, or leave the size out.

clone size	D gene	V gene	J gene	CDR3 protein	CDR3 DNA
-	TRBD1	TRBV7-6	TRBJ1-3	CASSQGQGNSGNTIYF	TGTGCCAGCAGCCAGGGACAGGGCAATTCAGGAAACACCATATATTTT
-	TRBD1	TRBV5-1	TRBJ1-3	CASSQGATAGNTIYF	TGCGCCAGCTCACAGGGGGCGACGGCTGGAAACACCATATATTTT
-	-	TRBV28	TRBJ1-2	CASSLAAETRLWDYTF	TGTGCCAGCAGTTTGGCGGCAGAAACGAGACTTTGGGACTACACCTTC
-	-	TRBV10-2	TRBJ1-1	CASSEYTDYEAFF	TGCGCCAGCAGTGAATACACCGATTATGAAGCTTTCTTT
-	-	TRBV4-3	TRBJ1-3	CASSQGEIGNTIYF	TGCGCCAGCAGCCAAGGGGAGATCGGAAACACCATATATTTT
-	TRBD1	TRBV2	TRBJ1-2	CASSVPGQGATYLRGYTF	TGTGCCAGCAGTGTCCCGGGACAGGGGGCGACTTATCTGCGTGGCTACACCTTC
-	-	TRBV6-5	TRBJ1-2	CASSSGQTSGYTF	TGTGCCAGCAGTTCGGGGCAAACTAGCGGCTACACCTTC
once	-	TRBV19	TRBJ1-1	CASSKLTNTEAFF	TGTGCCAGTAGTAAGCTAACGAACACTGAAGCTTTCTTT
-	-	TRBV6-1	TRBJ1-5	CASRLGGQPQHF	TGTGCCAGCAGGCTGGGGGGTCAGCCCCAGCATTTT
-	-	TRBV11-2	TRBJ2-4	CASSLGGWGALAKNIQYF	TGTGCCAGCAGCTTAGGTGGGTGGGGGGCTTTAGCCAAAAACATTCAGTACTTC
-	-	TRBV28	TRBJ1-2	CASSLVSGYGYTF	TGTGCCAGCAGTTTAGTAAGTGGGTATGGCTACACCTTC
few	TRBD1	TRBV5-4	TRBJ1-2	CASSPGQGAGGYTF	TGTGCCAGCAGCCCGGGACAGGGGGCGGGTGGCTACACCTTC
-	-	TRBV16	TRBJ2-7	CASSQPGPQYEQYF	TGTGCCAGCAGCCAACCGGGGCCCCAATACGAGCAGTACTTC